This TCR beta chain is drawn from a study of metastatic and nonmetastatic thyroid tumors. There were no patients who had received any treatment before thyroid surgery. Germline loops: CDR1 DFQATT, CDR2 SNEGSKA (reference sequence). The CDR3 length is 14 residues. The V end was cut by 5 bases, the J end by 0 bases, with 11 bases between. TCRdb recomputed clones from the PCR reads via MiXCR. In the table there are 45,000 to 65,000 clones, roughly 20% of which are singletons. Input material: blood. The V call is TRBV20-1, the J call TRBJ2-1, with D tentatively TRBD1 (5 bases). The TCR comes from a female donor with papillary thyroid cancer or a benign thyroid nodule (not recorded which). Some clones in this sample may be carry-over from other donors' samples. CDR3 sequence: CSARDGHSYNEQFF. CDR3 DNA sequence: TGCAGTGCTCGTGACGGACACTCCTACAATGAGCAGTTCTTC.